This T cell receptor beta chain was captured in a study of technical replicates of blood from a few donors. This clone was seen just once. TCRdb keeps only in-frame clones here, not all; method: immunoSEQ multiplex PCR. The sample includes about 67,000 clones, roughly 97% of them seen just once. V lost 7 bases and J lost 0, with 10 bases in between. The germline V gene encodes CDR1 MNHEY and CDR2 SVGAGI. The CDR3 has 14 amino acids. This receptor was identified in a human donor in good health. The chain couples TRBV6-5 to TRBJ1-3, with D perhaps matching TRBD1 (6 bases). The sample comprised T cells isolated from PBMCs. In nucleotides, the CDR3 is TGTGCCAGCACCCAGGGGTACTCTGGAAACACCATATATTTT. Protein: CASTQGYSGNTIYF.